This record concerns one TCR beta chain sequence. No antigen is known for it. Assay used: immunoSEQ multiplex PCR; TCRdb lists only in-frame clones, some missing. This sample has some 160,000 clones, with approximately 90% found just once. This entry is derived from a study of T cell responses to AZD1222 COVID-19 vaccine. Whole-study results and caveats: The reported proportion of spike-specific TCRs targeting unmutated variant regions was nearly half. No repertoire was sampled before or during the peak T cell response, only after it. When two AZD1222 doses had been given, Spike-specific TCR breadth and depth rose.

Looked up from germline, CDR1 is LGHDT and CDR2 is YNNKEL (reference sequence). There are 14 residues in the CDR3. The V segment lost 2 bases and the J segment 2 bases; nucleotides outside the gene matches: 3. This material consisted of peripheral blood, taken on day 0 of AZD1222 vaccination. The genes are TRBV3-1 (or the pseudogene TRBV3-2) and TRBJ2-7, with 7 bases aligning to TRBD1. The TCR sequence derives from an adult in good health. The CDR3 DNA follows: TGTGCCAGCAGCCAATGGGACAGCCCCTACGAGCAGTACTTC. It is translated as CASSQWDSPYEQYF.